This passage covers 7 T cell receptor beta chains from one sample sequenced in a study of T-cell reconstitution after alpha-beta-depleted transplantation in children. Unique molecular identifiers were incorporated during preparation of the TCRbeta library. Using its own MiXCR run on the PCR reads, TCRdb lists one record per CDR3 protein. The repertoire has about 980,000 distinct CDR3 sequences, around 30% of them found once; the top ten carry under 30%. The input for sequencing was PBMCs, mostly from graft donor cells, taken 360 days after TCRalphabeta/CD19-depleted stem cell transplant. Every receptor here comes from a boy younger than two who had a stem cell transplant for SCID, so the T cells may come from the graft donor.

The chain's CDR3 is CASSFSPSPQETQYF. CDR3 DNA: TGCGCCAGCAGCTTCTCTCCTAGCCCCCAAGAGACCCAGTACTTC. The chain combines TRBV5-1 with TRBJ2-5, with a tentative D call TRBD2 (5 bases). Looked up from germline, CDR1 is SGHRS and CDR2 is YFSETQ. V shed 2 bases and J shed 1 base, with 12 bases lying between them. The CDR3 runs to 15 residues.

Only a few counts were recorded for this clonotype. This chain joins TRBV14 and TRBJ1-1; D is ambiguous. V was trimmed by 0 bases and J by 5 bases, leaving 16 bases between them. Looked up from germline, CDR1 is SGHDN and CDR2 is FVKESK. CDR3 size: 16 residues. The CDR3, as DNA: TGTGCCAGCAGCCAAGAGCTTACAGCCCGATGGACTGAAGCTTTCTTT. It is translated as CASSQELTARWTEAFF.

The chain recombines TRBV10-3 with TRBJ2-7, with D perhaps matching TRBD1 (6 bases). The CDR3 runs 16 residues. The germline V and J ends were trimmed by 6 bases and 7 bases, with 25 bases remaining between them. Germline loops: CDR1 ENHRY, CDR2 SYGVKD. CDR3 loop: CAISPSAGDGDEEQYF. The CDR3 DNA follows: TGTGCCATCAGCCCGTCGGCAGGGGACGGCGACGAGGAGCAGTACTTC.

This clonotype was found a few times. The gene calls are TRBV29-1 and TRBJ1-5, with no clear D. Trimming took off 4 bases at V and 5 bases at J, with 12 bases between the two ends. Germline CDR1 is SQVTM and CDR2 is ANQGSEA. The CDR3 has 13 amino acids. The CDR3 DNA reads TGCAGCGTTGGGGCGGGCGGGTATCAGCCCCAGCATTTT. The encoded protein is CSVGAGGYQPQHF.

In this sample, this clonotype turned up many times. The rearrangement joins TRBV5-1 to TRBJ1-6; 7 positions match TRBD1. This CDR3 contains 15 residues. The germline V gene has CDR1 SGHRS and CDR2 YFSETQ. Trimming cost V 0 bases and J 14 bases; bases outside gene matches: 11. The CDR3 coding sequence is TGCGCCAGCAGCTTGGGCCTCTTGGCTCAGGGGGCCCTCCACTTT. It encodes CASSLGLLAQGALHF.

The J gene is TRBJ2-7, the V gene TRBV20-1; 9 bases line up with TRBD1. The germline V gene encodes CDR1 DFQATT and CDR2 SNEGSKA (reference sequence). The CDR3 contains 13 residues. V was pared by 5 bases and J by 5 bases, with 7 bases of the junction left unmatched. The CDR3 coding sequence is TGCAGTGCTGGGGGACAGGGTGTGCACGAGCAGTACTTC. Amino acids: CSAGGQGVHEQYF.

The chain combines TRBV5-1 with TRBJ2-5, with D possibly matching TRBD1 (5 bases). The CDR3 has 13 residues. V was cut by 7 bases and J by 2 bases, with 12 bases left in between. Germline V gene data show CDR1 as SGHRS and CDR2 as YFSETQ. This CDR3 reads CASAIRGQETQYF. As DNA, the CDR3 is TGCGCCAGCGCGATAAGGGGTCAAGAGACCCAGTACTTC.